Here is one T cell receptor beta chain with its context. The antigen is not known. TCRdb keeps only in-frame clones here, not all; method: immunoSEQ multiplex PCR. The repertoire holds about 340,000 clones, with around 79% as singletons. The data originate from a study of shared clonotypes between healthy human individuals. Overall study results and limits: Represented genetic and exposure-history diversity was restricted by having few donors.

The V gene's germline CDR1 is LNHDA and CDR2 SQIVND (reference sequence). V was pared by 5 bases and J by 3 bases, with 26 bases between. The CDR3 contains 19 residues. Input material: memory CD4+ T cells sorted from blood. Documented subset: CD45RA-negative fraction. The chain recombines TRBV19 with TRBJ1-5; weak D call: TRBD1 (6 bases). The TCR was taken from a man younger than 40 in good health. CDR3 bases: TGTGCCAGTAGTGTATACGGACAGTTCGGTAGAGGGTACAATCAGCCCCAGCATTTT. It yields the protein CASSVYGQFGRGYNQPQHF. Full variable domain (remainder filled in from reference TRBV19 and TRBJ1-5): DGGITQSPKYLFRKEGQNVTLSCEQNLNHDAMYWYRQDPGQGLRLIYYSQIVNDFQKGDIAEGYSVSREKKESFPLTVTSAQKNPTAFYLCASSVYGQFGRGYNQPQHFGDGTRLSIL.